This T cell receptor beta chain was captured by sequencing in a study of shared clonotypes between healthy human individuals (dated by TCRdb to about 2020). A note on the overall study: The cohort included three men and a couple of women between 18 and 49 years of age. Leukapheresis yielded between about 0.9 and 10 billion PBMCs per donor. The study deeply sequenced blood TCR repertoires of about 5 healthy adults to estimate repertoire size and the extent of clonotype sharing between individuals. Different laboratories and diverse techniques were used to prepare libraries and sequence TCR repertoires, to increase sequencing depth and limit assay-specific biases.

Study-wide findings and limitations: The genetic and exposure-history diversity represented was limited by the small number of donors. Only blood was sampled, and tissue TCR repertoires likely differ from those in blood. Pairwise subsampling led to the expectation that sequencing depth would affect the degree of clonotype sharing among donors.

On this clone: No cognate antigen has been identified for it. No much larger clone exists at a distance of one base, and base qualities are not known.

The donors were healthy, HIV-negative adults with no recently reported acute infections or vaccinations. Only Caucasian adults living in Nashville, Tennessee, USA were represented among the donors. For unsorted samples, approximately 84 million PBMCs were counted, and genomic DNA was extracted using the QIAamp DNA Blood Mini kit. After blood collection by leukapheresis, PBMCs were isolated using Ficoll-Histopaque density gradient centrifugation and then cryopreserved in the vapor phase of liquid nitrogen. Using the deep immunoSEQ assay, TCR CDR3 regions were amplified from genomic DNA by multiplex PCR. Extracted genomic DNA from each cell subset was distributed evenly across all wells of several immunoSEQ 96-well plates, and each plate was treated as a replicate. For unsorted PBMC, roughly 330 ng genomic DNA, equal to about 29,000 T cell genomes, was loaded into each replicate PCR. Ten immunoSEQ deep assay plates were used to sequence the unsorted PBMC genomic DNA. Purified libraries were quantified with a Qubit 3.0 fluorometer, sized on a Bioanalyzer 2100, and re-quantified with the KAPA Library Quantification kit. A separate single-read 150-cycle Illumina NextSeq 550 flow cell was used to sequence each immunoSEQ 96-well plate. Per the authors' processing: Because the immunoSEQ output included only junctional sequences and no quality scores, the filtering could not be the same as the filtering used for full-length reads. Sequences were annotated with PyIR, a Python wrapper for IgBLAST v1.9, using IMGT germline references to assign V/J genes and CDR3. Any read was removed if the V/J assignment was weak (E-value above 1e-6), the CDR3 was missing, or the read contained stop codons, out-of-frame junctions, or ambiguous translated residues. V3J clonotypes were defined by identical inferred V gene, J gene, and CDR3 amino acid sequence. To compute the percentage overlap between repertoires, the number of shared unique clonotypes was divided by the size of the smaller repertoire. RTK rarefaction, the Chao1 estimator, and Recon v2.1 estimates of unobserved clonotypes were used to assess repertoire richness. Sourced from immuneACCESS, this table was stored by TCRdb with only in-frame sequences that have V and J called. A share of the clones is absent; for the studies checked, an unresolved V gene accounts for under half, and the remainder has no known explanation. V, J and clone size reflect that table, while D and trimming were determined from the DNA. The sample table records some 480,000 clones; around 80% of these occur just once. The ten largest make up 10% to 15% of the sample.

Including cysteine and phenylalanine, the CDR3 has 14 amino acids. The CDR3 DNA has 42 bases and is translated from base 1. Ends trimmed: V by 4 bases, J by 7 bases; bases unmatched to a gene: 10. In the germline V gene, CDR1 corresponds to SQVTM and CDR2 to ANQGSEA. The sequencing input was PBMCs. The chain is encoded by TRBV29-1 joined to TRBJ2-1, and 7 junctional nucleotides match TRBD2. The source is a woman in her 40s in good health. Some clones in this sample may be carry-over from other donors' samples. The CDR3 reads CSVARAGALNEQFF. The DNA sequence is as follows: TGCAGCGTTGCGCGGGCGGGAGCATTGAATGAGCAGTTCTTC.